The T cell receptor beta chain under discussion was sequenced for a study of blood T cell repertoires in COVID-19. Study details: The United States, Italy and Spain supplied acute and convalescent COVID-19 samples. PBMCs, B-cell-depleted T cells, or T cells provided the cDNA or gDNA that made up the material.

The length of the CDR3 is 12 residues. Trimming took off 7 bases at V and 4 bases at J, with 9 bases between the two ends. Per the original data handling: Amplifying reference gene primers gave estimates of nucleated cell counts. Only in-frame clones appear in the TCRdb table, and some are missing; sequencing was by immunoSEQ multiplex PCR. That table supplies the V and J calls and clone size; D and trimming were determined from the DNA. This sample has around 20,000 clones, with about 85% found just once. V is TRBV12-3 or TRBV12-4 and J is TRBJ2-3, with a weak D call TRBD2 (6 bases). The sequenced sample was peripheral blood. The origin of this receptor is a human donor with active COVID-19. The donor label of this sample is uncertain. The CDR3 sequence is CASTRGADTQYF. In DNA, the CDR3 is TGTGCCAGCACCCGCGGGGCAGATACGCAGTATTTT.